Shown below are 30 T cell receptor beta chains from a single sample sequenced in a study of PD-1 blockade in classical Hodgkin lymphoma. Patients all relapsed after autologous stem cell transplantation, and there was variation in brentuximab vedotin exposure. Sequenced by immunoSEQ multiplex PCR; TCRdb stores in-frame clones only, minus some. The table includes roughly 11,000 clones, 70% to 85% detected once. The sequences come from peripheral blood mononuclear cells (PBMCs), collected at baseline. The receptor source for this set is a human donor with classical Hodgkin lymphoma.

The V call is TRBV5-1, the J call TRBJ1-4; TRBD1 is a possible D gene (5 bases). CDR1 is SGHRS and CDR2 is YFSETQ in the germline V gene. V was pared by 4 bases and J by 0 bases, with 16 bases between. The CDR3 consists of 17 residues. CDR3 residues: CASSPGVVGTTNEKLFF. CDR3 coding DNA: TGCGCCAGCAGCCCGGGGGTTGTAGGGACAACTAATGAAAAACTGTTTTTT.

This clone was observed a single time. The V and J genes are TRBV14 and TRBJ2-2; D gene uncertain. V was cut by 1 base and J by 6 bases, with 18 bases left in between. Germline V gene sequence: CDR1 SGHDN, CDR2 FVKESK. This CDR3 has 17 residues. CDR3 coding DNA: TGTGCCAGCAGCCAAGGCCCGCCGGAGTTTGTTTCCGGGGAGCTGTTTTTT. Its translation is CASSQGPPEFVSGELFF.

The chain uses TRBV9 and TRBJ1-4; no clear D. Trimming took 0 bases from V and 1 from J, leaving 13 bases between them. The CDR3 extends over 17 amino acids. Germline assignment: CDR1 SGDLS and CDR2 YYNGEE. As DNA, the CDR3 is TGTGCCAGCAGCGTAGGGTACCAAACTGGAACTAATGAAAAACTGTTTTTT. Amino acid sequence: CASSVGYQTGTNEKLFF.

The V call is TRBV10-3, the J call TRBJ2-5; TRBD2 matches at 10 bases. Germline V lookup: CDR1 ENHRY, CDR2 SYGVKD. This CDR3 comprises 14 residues. V lost 4 bases to trimming and J lost 5 bases; unmatched junction nucleotides: 4. The CDR3 DNA reads as TGTGCCATCAGTGCGGGACTAGCGTGGGAGACCCAGTACTTC. Protein sequence: CAISAGLAWETQYF.

The chain combines TRBV2 with TRBJ2-1; TRBD2 matches 7 bases. The junction had 5 bases not matched to a gene; V was cut back by 8 bases and J by 4 bases. This CDR3 is 13 amino acids long. Germline lookup yields CDR1 SNHLY and CDR2 FYNNEI. This chain's CDR3 is CASVGEGYNEQFF. The DNA of the CDR3 is TGTGCCAGCGTGGGGGAGGGTTACAATGAGCAGTTCTTC.

V usage is TRBV5-6 and J usage is TRBJ1-2; TRBD1 aligns across 9 bases. The CDR3 is made up of 14 amino acids. Germline V lookup: CDR1 SGHDT, CDR2 YYEEEE. The V and J ends lost 3 bases and 4 bases, in that order; junction bases with no gene match: 4. CDR3 DNA: TGTGCCAGCAGCTCTGGACAGGGGACCTATGGCTACACCTTC. It encodes CASSSGQGTYGYTF.

This sequence joins TRBV7-7 and TRBJ2-1, with 11 bases fitting TRBD2. Per germline, CDR1 SSHAT and CDR2 FNYEAQ (reference sequence). The J segment lost 4 bases and the V segment lost 3 bases, leaving 14 bases of the junction unmatched. The CDR3 runs to 19 residues. The CDR3 bases are TGTGCCAGCAGCTTGCGGGGCGTAGCGGGAGGGCCCTTTTACAATGAGCAGTTCTTC. It encodes CASSLRGVAGGPFYNEQFF.

V and J are TRBV4-2 and TRBJ2-5, with 7 bases aligning to TRBD2. Trimming took 0 bases from V and 5 from J; bases not matched to a gene: 9. The CDR3 runs 16 residues. The germline gives CDR1 LGHNA, CDR2 YNFKEQ. This CDR3 reads CASSQDLGGGGETQYF. DNA for the CDR3: TGTGCCAGCAGCCAAGATCTCGGCGGGGGAGGGGAGACCCAGTACTTC.

J is TRBJ2-5 and V is TRBV10-3, with D hard to call. Germline V gene sequence: CDR1 ENHRY, CDR2 SYGVKD. The CDR3 covers 14 residues. The V end lost 3 bases, the J end lost 3 bases, and 11 bases lay between the germline ends. The CDR3 DNA is TGTGCCATCAGTGAAGGTTATCCGGAAGAGACCCAGTACTTC. Translation: CAISEGYPEETQYF.

This chain connects TRBV7-2 to TRBJ2-1, with D unclear. Trimming took 5 bases from V and 0 from J, leaving 17 bases between them. This CDR3 comprises 17 residues. Germline CDR1 reads SGHTA; CDR2 reads FQGNSA. The CDR3 bases are TGTGCCAGCAGCCAAAGGTGGCTCCTCAACTCCTACAATGAGCAGTTCTTC. It translates to CASSQRWLLNSYNEQFF.

The chain couples TRBV7-2 to TRBJ1-4, with D perhaps matching TRBD1 (6 bases). This CDR3 is 15 amino acids long. Deletions cut 3 bases from V and 3 bases from J, with 11 bases between. The germline gives CDR1 SGHTA, CDR2 FQGNSA. In DNA form, the CDR3 reads TGTGCCAGCAGCTTCCAGGGGACTTCTAATGAAAAACTGTTTTTT. Protein sequence: CASSFQGTSNEKLFF.

This clone has only a few counts. The V and J genes are TRBV14 and TRBJ1-1; the D is unclear. Trimming took 4 bases from V and 5 from J, leaving 11 bases between them. Germline V gives CDR1 SGHDN, CDR2 FVKESK. The CDR3 totals 13 residues. CDR3 nucleotides: TGTGCCAGCAGCCTCACCGTGGGGACTGAAGCTTTCTTT. Protein: CASSLTVGTEAFF.

The chain recombines TRBV5-1 with TRBJ2-1; TRBD2 aligns across 12 bases. V gave up 1 base and J gave up 6 bases; unmatched junction bases: 14. CDR1 SGHRS and CDR2 YFSETQ come from the germline V gene. The CDR3 sequence is 19 residues long. Here the CDR3 DNA reads TGCGCCAGCAGCTTGTTAGATTTTGTTGGACTAGCGGGGATCAATGAGCAGTTCTTC. Protein: CASSLLDFVGLAGINEQFF.

The chain combines TRBV28 with TRBJ2-7, with 7 bases that match TRBD1. Trimming removed 10 bases from V and 2 bases from J; junction bases left unmatched: 8. CDR3 length equals 13 residues. CDR1 is MDHEN and CDR2 is SYDVKM in the germline V gene. CDR3 in DNA: TGTGCCACCGGGCCCGGGACAGCCTACGAGCAGTACTTC. Protein sequence: CATGPGTAYEQYF.

The rearrangement uses TRBV6-1 and TRBJ1-5, with D unresolved. This CDR3 contains 15 residues. Germline CDR1 MNHNS, CDR2 SASEGT. Trimming left V 2 bases short and J 6 bases short, with 14 bases between. This CDR3 is CASSESRALRQPQHF. In DNA, the CDR3 is TGTGCCAGCAGTGAATCTAGGGCATTGCGTCAGCCCCAGCATTTT.

The V gene is TRBV10-3, the J gene TRBJ1-1; D not resolved. Trimming cost V 10 bases and J 1 base, with 16 bases left between them. The CDR3 totals 14 residues. Looked up from germline, CDR1 is ENHRY and CDR2 is SYGVKD. The CDR3 reads CATTITSGNTEAFF. In nucleotides, the CDR3 is TGTGCCACAACCATCACATCGGGGAACACTGAAGCTTTCTTT.

This chain links TRBV7-2 with TRBJ2-5; D uncertain. The CDR3 has 14 residues. Trimming pared 4 bases from V and 5 bases from J, leaving 14 bases between. Germline CDR1 and CDR2: SGHTA and FQGNSA. The CDR3: CASSSNGGRETQYF. The CDR3 DNA follows: TGTGCCAGCAGCTCGAACGGCGGAAGGGAGACCCAGTACTTC.

The chain employs TRBV25-1 and TRBJ1-2; a weak D match, TRBD1 (5 bases). The V end lost 4 bases, the J end lost 2 bases, and 11 bases lay between the germline ends. There are 14 residues in the CDR3. Germline-derived CDR1 and CDR2 are MGHDK and SYGVNS. CDR3 amino acids: CASSAGRWNYGYTF. The CDR3 DNA follows: TGTGCCAGCAGTGCAGGGAGATGGAACTATGGCTACACCTTC.

The sample holds a few counts of this clone. V gene TRBV2 combines with J gene TRBJ1-5; D ambiguous. V lost 3 bases and J 0 bases, leaving 3 bases between the germline ends. The V gene's germline CDR1 is SNHLY and CDR2 FYNNEI. This CDR3 spans 13 amino acids. CDR3: CASSDDSNQPQHF. In DNA, the CDR3 is TGTGCCAGCAGTGATGATAGCAATCAGCCCCAGCATTTT. Full variable domain (rest looked up from reference TRBV2 and TRBJ1-5): EPEVTQTPSHQVTQMGQEVILRCVPISNHLYFYWYRQILGQKVEFLVSFYNNEISEKSEIFDDQFSVERPDGSNFTLKIRSTKLEDSAMYFCASSDDSNQPQHFGDGTRLSIL.

CDR3 residues: CASSLDRGVYEQYF. The CDR3 nucleotides read TGTGCCAGCAGTCTGGACAGGGGGGTCTACGAGCAGTACTTC. The J gene is TRBJ2-7, the V gene TRBV6-5; 10 positions agree with TRBD1. V dropped 5 bases and J dropped 3; count of bases not matched to a gene: 4. The CDR3 is 14 amino acids. Germline loops: CDR1 MNHEY, CDR2 SVGAGI.

This clone was detected only once. The chain is built from TRBV5-4 and TRBJ2-7, with D possibly TRBD2 on 5 matching bases. The CDR3 runs to 15 residues. From germline, CDR1 is SGHNT and CDR2 YYREEE (reference sequence). The V gene lost 4 bases and the J gene lost 0 bases, with 14 bases spanning the gap. The CDR3 bases are TGTGCCAGCAGCCAAGATCGGGGTAACTCCTACGAGCAGTACTTC. Amino acids: CASSQDRGNSYEQYF. Combining the CDR3 with reference TRBV5-4 and TRBJ2-7 gives the whole variable domain ETGVTQSPTHLIKTRGQQVTLRCSSQSGHNTVSWYQQALGQGPQFIFQYYREEENGRGNFPPRFSGLQFPNYSSELNVNALELDDSALYLCASSQDRGNSYEQYFGPGTRLTVT.

This chain joins TRBV18 and TRBJ2-2, with 9 bases aligning to TRBD2. Germline CDR1 KGHSH, CDR2 LQKENI. V lost 0 bases and J lost 8; bases outside the gene matches: 1. CDR3 length equals 14 residues. The CDR3 sequence is CASSPPSGRGELFF. The CDR3 DNA is TGTGCCAGCTCACCACCTAGCGGGAGAGGGGAGCTGTTTTTT. The full variable domain, in which reference TRBV18 and TRBJ2-2 provide the parts outside the CDR3, is NAGVMQNPRHLVRRRGQEARLRCSPMKGHSHVYWYRQLPEEGLKFMVYLQKENIIDESGMPKERFSAEFPKEGPSILRIQQVVRGDSAAYFCASSPPSGRGELFFGEGSRLTVL.

V gene TRBV6-6 combines with J gene TRBJ2-7; D unclear. This CDR3 spans 12 amino acids. Germline V gene data show CDR1 as MNHNY and CDR2 as SVGAGI (reference sequence). V was clipped by 10 bases and J by 4 bases, with 14 bases between them. CDR3 in DNA: TGTGCCACCCACTTGCCTGGGTACGAGCAGTACTTC. The encoded protein is CATHLPGYEQYF.

This chain uses TRBV5-4 with TRBJ2-5; D gene unclear. The CDR3 length is 11 residues. The ends were cut back, 0 bases at V and 4 bases at J, with 1 base in the middle. The germline V gene has CDR1 SGHNT and CDR2 YYREEE (reference sequence). The CDR3 DNA reads TGTGCCAGCAGCTTGGCAGAGACCCAGTACTTC. Translation: CASSLAETQYF.

This sequence joins TRBV2 and TRBJ2-3; 9 nucleotides match TRBD2. Germline V gene data show CDR1 as SNHLY and CDR2 as FYNNEI. Unmatched junction bases numbered 7, after V lost 6 bases and J lost 6 bases. This CDR3 comprises 14 residues. DNA of the CDR3: TGTGCCAGCAGGGGGACTAGCCCTGCGGATACGCAGTATTTT. As protein: CASRGTSPADTQYF.

By frequency in the sample, this clone is medium-sized. The chain uses TRBV18 and TRBJ2-4; 8 positions agree with TRBD1. Germline CDR1 and CDR2: KGHSH and LQKENI. CDR3 length: 18 residues. Trimming removed 3 bases from V and 1 base from J; junction bases left unmatched: 11. The CDR3 sequence: CASSPKQGRQGAKNIQYF. DNA of the CDR3: TGTGCCAGCTCACCCAAACAGGGTAGACAGGGGGCCAAAAACATTCAGTACTTC.

The chain links TRBV10-3 to TRBJ2-1, with 8 positions matching TRBD2. This CDR3 region has 15 residues. CDR1 and CDR2 from the germline V gene are ENHRY and SYGVKD. V lost 4 bases, J lost 7 bases, and 9 bases stayed unmatched. CDR3 protein: CAISANGRAVNEQFF. The CDR3 DNA reads as TGTGCCATCAGTGCGAACGGGAGGGCCGTAAATGAGCAGTTCTTC.

The gene calls are TRBV4-2 and TRBJ1-6; D gene unclear. Germline V lookup: CDR1 LGHNA, CDR2 YNFKEQ. Deletions cut 0 bases from V and 10 bases from J, with 16 bases between. CDR3 length equals 16 residues. The DNA of the CDR3 is TGTGCCAGCAGCCAAGATTGGGCCACAATAGTGTCACCCCTCCACTTT. This codes for CASSQDWATIVSPLHF.

The chain's CDR3 is CASSLEVRVLRNEQFF. Written as DNA, the CDR3 is TGTGCCAGCAGCTTAGAAGTCAGGGTGTTAAGGAATGAGCAGTTCTTC. V and J are TRBV7-2 and TRBJ2-1; tentatively, D is TRBD1 (5 bases). Trimming pared 1 base from V and 7 bases from J, leaving 17 bases between. The CDR3 is 16 residues long. CDR1 SGHTA and CDR2 FQGNSA come from the germline V gene.

The chain uses TRBV19 and TRBJ2-7; 7 bases are shared with TRBD1. From germline, CDR1 is LNHDA and CDR2 SQIVND (reference sequence). This CDR3 spans 15 amino acids. The V gene end was trimmed by 2 bases and the J gene end by 5 bases; junction bases not matched to a gene: 9. As DNA, the CDR3 is TGTGCCAGTAGTATACGACAGGGTGGTTTGAACGAGCAGTACTTC. This gives the protein CASSIRQGGLNEQYF.